The T cell receptor beta chain described here comes from a study of T cell repertoires in cytomegalovirus infection. MiXCR, run by TCRdb on the reads, gives a single entry per CDR3 protein. The repertoire consists of approximately 1,000,000 distinct CDR3 sequences, with roughly 30% occurring once and the leading ten covering about an eighth. There are 16 residues in the CDR3. The V gene's germline CDR1 is SGHVS and CDR2 FNYEAQ. In this sample, this clonotype turned up once. What it recognizes is unknown. This receptor was obtained from a human donor in good health (CMV status not recorded). Some clones in this sample may be carry-over from other donors' samples. The chain recombines TRBV7-6 with TRBJ1-1; D is possibly TRBD1 (5 bases). Sequencing was performed on cultured CD8+ T cells from PBMCs, taken from culture after CMV antigen stimulation. The DNA for the CDR3 is TGTTCCATCGGAGGAGGGGCCGGGAGCATGAACACTGAAGCTTTCTTT. Encoded protein: CSIGGGAGSMNTEAFF.